This T cell receptor (beta chain) was retrieved from a study of T cell responses to AZD1222 COVID-19 vaccine. This clone appeared once. Antigen specificity is unknown. The repertoire was sequenced with immunoSEQ multiplex PCR; TCRdb's copy has only in-frame clones and lacks some. Of about 180,000 clones in the sample, around 94% were seen once. J lost 3 bases, V lost 3 bases, and 2 bases had no gene match. Germline CDR1 reads SGHRS; CDR2 reads YFSETQ. This CDR3 is 15 amino acids long. Overall study findings and caveats: The donors showed a predominance of white British ancestry and of females, with possible underestimation of clonal diversity.

The rearrangement joins TRBV5-1 to TRBJ2-2; TRBD2 aligns across 10 bases. Sequences were derived from peripheral blood, sampled 28 days after the second AZD1222 dose. The sequence was obtained from an adult who received the AZD1222 COVID-19 vaccine. The CDR3 reads CASSWTSGDTGELFF. Written as DNA, the CDR3 is TGCGCCAGCAGCTGGACTAGCGGAGACACCGGGGAGCTGTTTTTT. The entire variable domain, with the rest obtained from reference TRBV5-1 and TRBJ2-2, is as follows: KAGVTQTPRYLIKTRGQQVTLSCSPISGHRSVSWYQQTPGQGLQFLFEYFSETQRNKGNFPGRFSGRQFSNSRSEMNVSTLELGDSALYLCASSWTSGDTGELFFGEGSRLTVL.